This T cell receptor (beta chain) was identified in a study of cytomegalovirus exposure and HLA in healthy donors. General study points: Within the 120 or so validation repertoires, first-cohort TCR clusters tended to co-occur, according to a later analysis. Reports showed the classifier diagnosing cytomegalovirus status with high specificity and sensitivity. Three of the chains that were CMV-associated were confirmed in vitro to be specific for CMV antigens.

With 7 bases removed from V and 0 bases from J, the gap between germline ends came to 9 bases. CDR1 is SNHLY, CDR2 FYNNEI, per germline. The CDR3 runs to 13 residues. Only in-frame clones appear in the TCRdb table, and some are missing; sequencing was by immunoSEQ multiplex PCR. The table shows around 240,000 clones, with around 91% occurring only once. With regard to this clone: The antigen is undetermined.

Specimen: PBMCs. J is TRBJ1-1 and V is TRBV2, with D uncertain. This receptor was obtained from a woman younger than 30 in good health and CMV-seronegative. The CDR3 sequence is CASMRAMNTEAFF. The CDR3 bases are TGTGCCAGCATGAGGGCCATGAACACTGAAGCTTTCTTT.